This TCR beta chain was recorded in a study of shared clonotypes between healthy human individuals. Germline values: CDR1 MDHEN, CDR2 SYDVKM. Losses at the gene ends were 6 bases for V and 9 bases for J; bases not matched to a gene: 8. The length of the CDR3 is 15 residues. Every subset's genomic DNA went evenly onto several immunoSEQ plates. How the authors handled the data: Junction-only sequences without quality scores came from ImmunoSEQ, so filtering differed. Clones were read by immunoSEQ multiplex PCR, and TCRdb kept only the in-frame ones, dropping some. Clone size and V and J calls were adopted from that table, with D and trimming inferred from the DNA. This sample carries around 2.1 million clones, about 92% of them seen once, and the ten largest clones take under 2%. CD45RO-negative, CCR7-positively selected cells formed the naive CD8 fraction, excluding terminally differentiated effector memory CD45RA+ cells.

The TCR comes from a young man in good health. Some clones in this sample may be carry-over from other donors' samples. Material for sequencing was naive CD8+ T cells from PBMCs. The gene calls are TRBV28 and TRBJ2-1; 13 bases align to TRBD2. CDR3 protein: CASSLRTSGSIEQFF. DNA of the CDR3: TGTGCCAGCAGCCTGCGGACTAGCGGGAGCATTGAGCAGTTCTTC.